These T cell receptor beta chains were read from a single sample in a study of CD8 T cells in ankylosing spondylitis. A single record per CDR3 protein comes from TCRdb applying MiXCR to the 5' RACE reads. This sample carries fewer than 130,000 distinct CDR3 sequences, 24% of them seen once, and the ten largest clones take 9% to 15%. The sequencing input was synovial fluid, either unsorted or a sorted T cell fraction (not recorded which). All receptors come from a male donor with ankylosing spondylitis. The CDR3 runs from the conserved cysteine through the conserved F or W. Each record gives: CDR3 DNA, CDR3 protein, J gene, V gene, clone size, D gene. The D gene is left open where the match is weak. The listing skips clone size in some rows; elsewhere it reads once, few, many or a size class.

CDR3 DNA: TGTGCCAGCAGCACAGTGGGGGTAGCGGGAGGTGCTGAGCAGTTCTTC
CDR3 protein: CASSTVGVAGGAEQFF
J gene: TRBJ2-1
V gene: TRBV7-2
clone size: -
D gene: TRBD2

CDR3 DNA: TGTGCCAGCTCTCCGGGACGGAACACAGATACGCAGTATTTT
CDR3 protein: CASSPGRNTDTQYF
J gene: TRBJ2-3
V gene: TRBV16
clone size: few
D gene: -

CDR3 DNA: TGTGCCAGCAGTTTTTTCGGTATCAATGAGCAGTTCTTC
CDR3 protein: CASSFFGINEQFF
J gene: TRBJ2-1
V gene: TRBV12-3/TRBV12-4
clone size: few
D gene: -

CDR3 DNA: TGTGCCAGCAGCCAAGATCCCCAGGGGGCTAGCACAGATACGCAGTATTTT
CDR3 protein: CASSQDPQGASTDTQYF
J gene: TRBJ2-3
V gene: TRBV4-2
clone size: few
D gene: TRBD1

CDR3 DNA: TGCGCCAGCAGCTTATCAGCGGCCTACAATGAGCAGTTCTTC
CDR3 protein: CASSLSAAYNEQFF
J gene: TRBJ2-1
V gene: TRBV5-1
clone size: many
D gene: -

CDR3 DNA: TGTGCCTGGGGAAGTTATAGCAATCAGCCCCAGCATTTT
CDR3 protein: CAWGSYSNQPQHF
J gene: TRBJ1-5
V gene: TRBV30
clone size: -
D gene: -

CDR3 DNA: TGTGCCAGCAGTAGACAGCCAAATCAGCCCCAGCATTTT
CDR3 protein: CASSRQPNQPQHF
J gene: TRBJ1-5
V gene: TRBV6-4
clone size: -
D gene: -

CDR3 DNA: TGTGCCAGCAGCGTGTCCTCGGGGAGCTCCTACAATGAGCAGTTCTTC
CDR3 protein: CASSVSSGSSYNEQFF
J gene: TRBJ2-1
V gene: TRBV7-2
clone size: -
D gene: -

CDR3 DNA: TGTGCCAGCAGCTCAGGGACAGGGGCCGATACGCAGTATTTT
CDR3 protein: CASSSGTGADTQYF
J gene: TRBJ2-3
V gene: TRBV7-6
clone size: -
D gene: TRBD1

CDR3 DNA: TGTGCCAGCAGCCAAGATCGGCTGAATACGCAGTATTTT
CDR3 protein: CASSQDRLNTQYF
J gene: TRBJ2-3
V gene: TRBV3-1
clone size: once
D gene: -

CDR3 DNA: TGCGCCAGCAGCTATCGGACTAGCGGGGGCGATGAGCAGTTCTTC
CDR3 protein: CASSYRTSGGDEQFF
J gene: TRBJ2-1
V gene: TRBV5-1
clone size: -
D gene: TRBD2

CDR3 DNA: TGTGCCAGCAGCGGCGGAGTGGGACAGGTGTTCTCTGGAAACACCATATATTTT
CDR3 protein: CASSGGVGQVFSGNTIYF
J gene: TRBJ1-3
V gene: TRBV21-1
clone size: -
D gene: -

CDR3 DNA: TGCGCCAGCGGAGGAGGACCTTACAATGAGCAGTTCTTC
CDR3 protein: CASGGGPYNEQFF
J gene: TRBJ2-1
V gene: TRBV5-1
clone size: -
D gene: -

CDR3 DNA: TGCAGTGCTAGATCCAATAACAGGGCCGGGGAGCTGTTTTTT
CDR3 protein: CSARSNNRAGELFF
J gene: TRBJ2-2
V gene: TRBV20-1
clone size: -
D gene: -

CDR3 DNA: TGCGCCAGCAGCGTACAGGGGGCGGGACAGCTGTTTTTT
CDR3 protein: CASSVQGAGQLFF
J gene: TRBJ2-2
V gene: TRBV5-1
clone size: -
D gene: TRBD1

CDR3 DNA: TGTGCCATAGACAGGCAAGCCAAAAACATTCAGTACTTC
CDR3 protein: CAIDRQAKNIQYF
J gene: TRBJ2-4
V gene: TRBV6-1
clone size: few
D gene: -

CDR3 DNA: TGTGCCAGCAGCGCTTCCCTAGCCGGGACAGGGATTGAGACCCAGTACTTC
CDR3 protein: CASSASLAGTGIETQYF
J gene: TRBJ2-5
V gene: TRBV9
clone size: -
D gene: TRBD1

CDR3 DNA: TGTGCCAGTAGTATACGAACAGGGTTGGAAGCTTTCTTT
CDR3 protein: CASSIRTGLEAFF
J gene: TRBJ1-1
V gene: TRBV19
clone size: many
D gene: -

CDR3 DNA: TGTGCCACCAGTGATTACAGGGGATCCAACTATGGCTACACCTTC
CDR3 protein: CATSDYRGSNYGYTF
J gene: TRBJ1-2
V gene: TRBV24-1
clone size: many
D gene: TRBD1

CDR3 DNA: TGTGCCAGCAGCTTCTTTGCGGGACCGGTTGGGTACAATGAGCAGTTCTTC
CDR3 protein: CASSFFAGPVGYNEQFF
J gene: TRBJ2-1
V gene: TRBV11-3
clone size: -
D gene: -

CDR3 DNA: TGTGCCACCAGCAGACGTTATAATAGCAATCAGCCCCAGCATTTT
CDR3 protein: CATSRRYNSNQPQHF
J gene: TRBJ1-5
V gene: TRBV15
clone size: few
D gene: -

CDR3 DNA: TGCAGTGCTAGACGGCAGGGGGCCTACGAGCAGTACTTC
CDR3 protein: CSARRQGAYEQYF
J gene: TRBJ2-7
V gene: TRBV20-1
clone size: few
D gene: TRBD1

CDR3 DNA: TGTGCCAGTAGTAAAACGAATCCGAGCTCCTACAATGAGCAGTTCTTC
CDR3 protein: CASSKTNPSSYNEQFF
J gene: TRBJ2-1
V gene: TRBV19
clone size: once
D gene: -

CDR3 DNA: TGCGCCAGCAGCTTGGCAGGAATGAACACTGAAGCTTTCTTT
CDR3 protein: CASSLAGMNTEAFF
J gene: TRBJ1-1
V gene: TRBV5-1
clone size: -
D gene: -

CDR3 DNA: TGTGCCAGCAGTGAACAGGGGGCCGGTGAAAAACTGTTTTTT
CDR3 protein: CASSEQGAGEKLFF
J gene: TRBJ1-4
V gene: TRBV12-3/TRBV12-4
clone size: -
D gene: TRBD1

CDR3 DNA: TGTGCCAGCAGTTTCGGGACTAGCGGTGATACGCAGTATTTT
CDR3 protein: CASSFGTSGDTQYF
J gene: TRBJ2-3
V gene: TRBV6-2/TRBV6-3
clone size: -
D gene: TRBD2

CDR3 DNA: TGTGCCAGCAGCCAAGATCCCACGGGGGCTAGCGCCCAAGAGACCCAGTACTTC
CDR3 protein: CASSQDPTGASAQETQYF
J gene: TRBJ2-5
V gene: TRBV3-1
clone size: -
D gene: -

CDR3 DNA: TGTGCCATCAGTGAGATCATGGGAGAGACCCAGTACTTC
CDR3 protein: CAISEIMGETQYF
J gene: TRBJ2-5
V gene: TRBV10-3
clone size: many
D gene: -

CDR3 DNA: TGTGCCAGCAGTCAAACAGGGGGGTCCTACAATGAGCAGTTCTTC
CDR3 protein: CASSQTGGSYNEQFF
J gene: TRBJ2-1
V gene: TRBV12-3/TRBV12-4
clone size: few
D gene: TRBD1

CDR3 DNA: TGTGCCAGCGGGCTCGCGCCTTACCAAGAGACCCAGTACTTC
CDR3 protein: CASGLAPYQETQYF
J gene: TRBJ2-5
V gene: TRBV3-1
clone size: many
D gene: -

CDR3 DNA: TGTGCCAGCAGTTTGGAGGGCCCGTTCTCTGGAAACACCATATATTTT
CDR3 protein: CASSLEGPFSGNTIYF
J gene: TRBJ1-3
V gene: TRBV12-3/TRBV12-4
clone size: -
D gene: -

CDR3 DNA: TGCAGTCCAGCCCGTAATGAAAAACTGTTTTTT
CDR3 protein: CSPARNEKLFF
J gene: TRBJ1-4
V gene: TRBV20-1
clone size: once
D gene: -

CDR3 DNA: TGCAGCGTTGGAACTTTCTTGAACACCGGGGAGCTGTTTTTT
CDR3 protein: CSVGTFLNTGELFF
J gene: TRBJ2-2
V gene: TRBV29-1
clone size: -
D gene: -

CDR3 DNA: TGCGCCAGCAGTCCCTTTTATTTTGAGCAGTTCTTC
CDR3 protein: CASSPFYFEQFF
J gene: TRBJ2-1
V gene: TRBV10-1
clone size: few
D gene: -

CDR3 DNA: TGTGCCAGCAGTGCCCACACAGATACGCAGTATTTT
CDR3 protein: CASSAHTDTQYF
J gene: TRBJ2-3
V gene: TRBV2
clone size: few
D gene: -

CDR3 DNA: TGTGCCACCAGCAGACCCGGACAGGGGGCGGCTTTCTTT
CDR3 protein: CATSRPGQGAAFF
J gene: TRBJ1-1
V gene: TRBV15
clone size: -
D gene: TRBD1

CDR3 DNA: TGTGCCAGCAACCCGTTGGTAGGGCCTCCCATGAACACTGAAGCTTTCTTT
CDR3 protein: CASNPLVGPPMNTEAFF
J gene: TRBJ1-1
V gene: TRBV2
clone size: many
D gene: -